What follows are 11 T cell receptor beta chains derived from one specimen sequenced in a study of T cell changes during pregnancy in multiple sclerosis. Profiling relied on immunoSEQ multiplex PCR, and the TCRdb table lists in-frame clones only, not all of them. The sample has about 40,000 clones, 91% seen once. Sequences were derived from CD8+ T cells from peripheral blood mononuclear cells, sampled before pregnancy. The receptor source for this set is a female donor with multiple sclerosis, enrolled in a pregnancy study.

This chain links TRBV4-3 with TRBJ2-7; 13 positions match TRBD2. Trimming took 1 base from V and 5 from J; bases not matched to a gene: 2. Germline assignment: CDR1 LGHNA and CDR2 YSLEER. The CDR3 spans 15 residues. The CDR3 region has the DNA TGCGCCAGCAGCCAAGGGACTAGCGGGAGAAACGAGCAGTACTTC. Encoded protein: CASSQGTSGRNEQYF.

CDR3 protein: CASSGREETQYF. The CDR3 region has the DNA TGTGCCAGCAGTGGTCGGGAGGAGACCCAGTACTTC. The chain carries TRBV2 and TRBJ2-5; D is possibly TRBD2 (6 bases). The CDR3 length is 12 residues. Germline-derived CDR1 and CDR2 are SNHLY and FYNNEI. Trimming stripped 4 bases from V and 5 bases from J, with 8 bases between. Together with reference TRBV2 and TRBJ2-5, the CDR3 gives the full variable domain: EPEVTQTPSHQVTQMGQEVILRCVPISNHLYFYWYRQILGQKVEFLVSFYNNEISEKSEIFDDQFSVERPDGSNFTLKIRSTKLEDSAMYFCASSGREETQYFGPGTRLLVL.

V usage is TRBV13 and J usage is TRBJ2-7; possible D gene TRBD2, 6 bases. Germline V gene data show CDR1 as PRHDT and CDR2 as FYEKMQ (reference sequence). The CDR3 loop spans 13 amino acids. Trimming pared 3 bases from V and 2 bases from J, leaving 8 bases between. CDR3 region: CASSFWGAYEQYF. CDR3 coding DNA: TGTGCCAGCAGCTTTTGGGGGGCCTACGAGCAGTACTTC.

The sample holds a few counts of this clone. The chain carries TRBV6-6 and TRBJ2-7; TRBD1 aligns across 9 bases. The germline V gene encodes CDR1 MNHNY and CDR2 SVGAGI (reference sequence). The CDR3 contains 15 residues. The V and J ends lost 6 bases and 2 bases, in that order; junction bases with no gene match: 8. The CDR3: CASSHSGTGPYEQYF. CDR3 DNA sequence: TGTGCCAGCAGCCACTCCGGGACAGGGCCCTACGAGCAGTACTTC.

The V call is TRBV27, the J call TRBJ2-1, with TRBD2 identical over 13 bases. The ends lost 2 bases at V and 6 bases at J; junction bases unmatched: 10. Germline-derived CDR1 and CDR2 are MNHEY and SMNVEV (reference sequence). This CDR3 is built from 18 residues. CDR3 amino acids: CASSLIGLAGVARNEQFF. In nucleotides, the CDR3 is TGTGCCAGCAGTTTAATTGGACTAGCGGGAGTGGCACGCAATGAGCAGTTCTTC.

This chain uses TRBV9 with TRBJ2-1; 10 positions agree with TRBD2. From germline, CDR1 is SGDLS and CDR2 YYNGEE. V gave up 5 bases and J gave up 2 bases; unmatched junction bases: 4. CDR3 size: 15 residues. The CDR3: CASSGLAGAYNEQFF. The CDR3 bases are TGTGCCAGCAGTGGCCTAGCGGGGGCCTACAATGAGCAGTTCTTC.

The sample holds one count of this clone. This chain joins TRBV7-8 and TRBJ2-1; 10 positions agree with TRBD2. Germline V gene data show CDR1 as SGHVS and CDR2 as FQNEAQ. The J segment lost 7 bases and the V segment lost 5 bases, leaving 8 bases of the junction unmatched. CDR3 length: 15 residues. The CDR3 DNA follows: TGTGCCAGCAGCCACGGACTAGCGGAGGCGAATGAGCAGTTCTTC. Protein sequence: CASSHGLAEANEQFF.

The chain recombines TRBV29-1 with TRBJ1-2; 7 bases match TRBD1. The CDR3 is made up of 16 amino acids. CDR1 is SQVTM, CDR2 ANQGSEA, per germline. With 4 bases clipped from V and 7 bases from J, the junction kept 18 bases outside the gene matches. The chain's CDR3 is CSVAGGQVYSPGGYTF. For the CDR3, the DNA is TGCAGCGTTGCCGGAGGACAGGTCTATTCTCCGGGTGGCTACACCTTC.

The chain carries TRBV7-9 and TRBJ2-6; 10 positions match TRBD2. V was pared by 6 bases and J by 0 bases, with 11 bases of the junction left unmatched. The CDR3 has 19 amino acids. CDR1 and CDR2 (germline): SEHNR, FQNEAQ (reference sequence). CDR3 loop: CASRLTSGASLSGANVLTF. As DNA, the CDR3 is TGTGCCAGCAGACTAACTAGCGGGGCCTCCCTCTCTGGGGCCAACGTCCTGACTTTC.

The CDR3 protein is CASSSGQLQETQYF. The CDR3 DNA sequence: TGCGCCAGCAGCTCAGGACAGCTACAAGAGACCCAGTACTTC. The chain employs TRBV5-1 and TRBJ2-5; tentatively, D is TRBD1 (6 bases). Trimming cost V 3 bases and J 2 bases, with 11 bases left between them. The CDR3 sequence is 14 residues long. CDR1 is SGHRS and CDR2 is YFSETQ in the germline V gene.

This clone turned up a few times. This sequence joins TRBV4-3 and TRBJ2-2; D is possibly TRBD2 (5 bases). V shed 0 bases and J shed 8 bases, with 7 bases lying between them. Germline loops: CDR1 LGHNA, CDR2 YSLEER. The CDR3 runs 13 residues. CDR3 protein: CASSQDSEGELFF. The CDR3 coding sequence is TGCGCCAGCAGCCAAGATAGCGAGGGGGAGCTGTTTTTT.